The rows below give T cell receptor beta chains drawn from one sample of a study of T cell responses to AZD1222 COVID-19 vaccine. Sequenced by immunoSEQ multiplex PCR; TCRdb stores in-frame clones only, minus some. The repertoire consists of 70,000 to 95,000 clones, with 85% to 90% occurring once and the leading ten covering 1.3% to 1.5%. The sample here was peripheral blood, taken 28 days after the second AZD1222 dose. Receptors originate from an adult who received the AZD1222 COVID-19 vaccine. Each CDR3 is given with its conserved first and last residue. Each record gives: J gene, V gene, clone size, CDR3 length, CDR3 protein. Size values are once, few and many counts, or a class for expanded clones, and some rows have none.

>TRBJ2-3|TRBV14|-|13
CASSHGGADTQYF
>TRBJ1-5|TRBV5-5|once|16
CASSQGQGYSNQPQHF
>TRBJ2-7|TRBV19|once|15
CASRQIGTDPYEQYF
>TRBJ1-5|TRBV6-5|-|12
CASNNPGGAQHF
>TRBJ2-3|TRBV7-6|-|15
CASSLDPSGGNTQYF
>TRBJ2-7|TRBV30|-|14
CAYTITGLAYEQYF
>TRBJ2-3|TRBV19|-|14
CASKGLGDPDTQYF
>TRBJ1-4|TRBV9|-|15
CASSGTGTVDEKLFF
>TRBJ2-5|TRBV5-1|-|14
CASSLAAREETQYF
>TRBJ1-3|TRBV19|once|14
CASSTFNEGNTIYF
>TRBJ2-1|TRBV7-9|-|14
CASSLRLAGNEQFF
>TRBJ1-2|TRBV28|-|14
CASSLGRTNYGYTF
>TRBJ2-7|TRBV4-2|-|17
CASSQDPWGGGYGEQYF
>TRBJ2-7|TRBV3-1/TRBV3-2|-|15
CASSQPSGGAYEQYF
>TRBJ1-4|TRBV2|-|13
CASNGFAGEKLFF
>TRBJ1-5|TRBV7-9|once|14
CASSPRDSNQPQHF
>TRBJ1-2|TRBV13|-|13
CASSLGGVDGYTF
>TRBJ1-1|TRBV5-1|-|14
CASSLQQMNTEAFF
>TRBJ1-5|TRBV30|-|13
CAWSGGGNQPQHF
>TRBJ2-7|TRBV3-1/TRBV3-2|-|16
CASSQALVRGVYEQYF
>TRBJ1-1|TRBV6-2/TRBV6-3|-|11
CASSYRGAAFF
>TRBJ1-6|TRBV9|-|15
CASSPRDRGNSPLHF
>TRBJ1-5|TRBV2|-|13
CASGGQNNQPQHF
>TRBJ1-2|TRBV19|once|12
CASSIWGLGYTF
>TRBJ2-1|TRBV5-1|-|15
CASSPRTSGAIEQFF
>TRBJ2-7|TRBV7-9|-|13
CASSLAPSGGKYF
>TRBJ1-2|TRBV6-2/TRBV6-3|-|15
CASSLTSGRAIGYTF
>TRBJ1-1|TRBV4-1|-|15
CASSQATGVHTEAFF
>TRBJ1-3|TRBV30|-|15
CASRRGGRAGNTIYF
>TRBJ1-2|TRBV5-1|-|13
CASSLEPGGGYTF
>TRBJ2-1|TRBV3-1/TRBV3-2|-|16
CASSQVSRGAYNEQFF